This T cell receptor (beta chain) was sequenced during a study of T-cell reconstitution after alpha-beta-depleted transplantation in children. Points from the study as a whole: Expanded clones from the graft, numbering several hundred, reportedly supplied alpha-beta T cells about two months after transplant. For some patients, TCRbeta diversity was high at day 60 because of recipient T cells and thymic progenitors that survived. Counts and diversity of T cells one year after transplant came mostly from newly produced T cells.

CDR1 MDHEN and CDR2 SYDVKM come from the germline V gene. The CDR3 has 14 amino acids. Trimming cost V 7 bases and J 2 bases; bases outside gene matches: 7. Preparation of the TCRbeta library involved a method that used unique molecular identifiers. Each CDR3 protein is one row after TCRdb ran MiXCR on the PCR reads. This table holds roughly 350,000 distinct CDR3 sequences, 15% to 20% found once. This clonotype was seen more than once but under ten times. Its target is not known. This TCR came from a male patient under 10 years old who had a stem cell transplant for acute lymphoblastic leukemia, so the T cells may come from the graft donor. The chain carries TRBV28 and TRBJ2-7, with 8 bases matching TRBD1. Sample: PBMCs, mostly from graft donor cells, taken 360 days after TCRalphabeta/CD19-depleted stem cell transplant. Here the CDR3 reads CASIWGQATYEQYF. In DNA form, the CDR3 reads TGTGCCAGCATTTGGGGACAGGCTACCTACGAGCAGTACTTC.